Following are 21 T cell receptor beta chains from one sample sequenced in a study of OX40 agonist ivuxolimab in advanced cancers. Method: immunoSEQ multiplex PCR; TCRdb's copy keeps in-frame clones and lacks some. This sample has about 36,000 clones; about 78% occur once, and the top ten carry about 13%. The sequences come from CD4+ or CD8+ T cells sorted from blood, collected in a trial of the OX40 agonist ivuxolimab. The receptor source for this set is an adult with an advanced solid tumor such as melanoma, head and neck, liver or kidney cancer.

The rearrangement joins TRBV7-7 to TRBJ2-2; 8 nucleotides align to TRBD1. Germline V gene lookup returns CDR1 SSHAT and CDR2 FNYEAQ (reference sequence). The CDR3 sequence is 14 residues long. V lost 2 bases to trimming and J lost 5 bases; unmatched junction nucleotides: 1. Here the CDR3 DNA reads TGTGCCAGCAGCTTAACAGGGGGAACCGGGGAGCTGTTTTTT. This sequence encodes CASSLTGGTGELFF.

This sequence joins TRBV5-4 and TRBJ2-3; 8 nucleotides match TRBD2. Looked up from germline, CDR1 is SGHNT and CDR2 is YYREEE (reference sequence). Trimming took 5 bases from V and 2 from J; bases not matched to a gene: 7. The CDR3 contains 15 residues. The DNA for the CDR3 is TGTGCCAGCAGACCGGCGGGGGGACCCACAGATACGCAGTATTTT. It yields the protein CASRPAGGPTDTQYF.

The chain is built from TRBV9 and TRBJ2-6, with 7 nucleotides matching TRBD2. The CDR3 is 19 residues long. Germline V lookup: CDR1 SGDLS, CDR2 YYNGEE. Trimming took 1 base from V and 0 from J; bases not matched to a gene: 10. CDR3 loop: CASSVTRSAGYSGANVLTF. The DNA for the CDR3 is TGTGCCAGCAGCGTAACTAGATCAGCGGGGTACTCTGGGGCCAACGTCCTGACTTTC.

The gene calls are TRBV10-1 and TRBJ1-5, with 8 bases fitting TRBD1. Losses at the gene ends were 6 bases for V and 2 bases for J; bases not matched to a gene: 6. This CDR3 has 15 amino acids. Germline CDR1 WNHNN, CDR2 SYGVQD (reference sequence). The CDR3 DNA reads TGCGCCAGCAGCGACAGGGGTTCGGGCAATCAGCCCCAGCATTTT. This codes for CASSDRGSGNQPQHF.

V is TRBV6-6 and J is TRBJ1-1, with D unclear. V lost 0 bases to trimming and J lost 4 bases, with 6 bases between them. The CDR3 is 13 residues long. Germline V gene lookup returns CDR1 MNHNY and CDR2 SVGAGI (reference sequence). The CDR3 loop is CASSYSGTTEAFF. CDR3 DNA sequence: TGTGCCAGCAGTTACTCTGGCACCACTGAAGCTTTCTTT.

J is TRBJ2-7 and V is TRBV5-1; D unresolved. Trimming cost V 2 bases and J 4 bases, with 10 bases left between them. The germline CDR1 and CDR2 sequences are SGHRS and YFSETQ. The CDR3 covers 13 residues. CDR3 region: CASSFEPLYEQYF. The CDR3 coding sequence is TGCGCCAGCAGCTTTGAGCCGCTATACGAGCAGTACTTC.

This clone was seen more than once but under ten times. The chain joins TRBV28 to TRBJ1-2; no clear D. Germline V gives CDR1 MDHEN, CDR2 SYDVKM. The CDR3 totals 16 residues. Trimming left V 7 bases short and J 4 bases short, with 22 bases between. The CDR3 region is CASNRAVGSSSYGYTF. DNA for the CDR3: TGTGCCAGCAACCGGGCGGTAGGCTCCAGCTCCTATGGCTACACCTTC.

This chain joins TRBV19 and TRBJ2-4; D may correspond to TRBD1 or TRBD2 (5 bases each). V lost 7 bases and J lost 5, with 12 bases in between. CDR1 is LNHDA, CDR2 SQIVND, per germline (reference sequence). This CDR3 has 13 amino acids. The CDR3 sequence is CASTHRDENIQYF. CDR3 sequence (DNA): TGTGCCAGTACCCACCGGGACGAAAACATTCAGTACTTC.

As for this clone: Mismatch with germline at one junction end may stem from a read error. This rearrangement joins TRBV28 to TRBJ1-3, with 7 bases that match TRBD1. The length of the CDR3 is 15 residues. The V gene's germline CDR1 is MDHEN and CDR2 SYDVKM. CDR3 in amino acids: CTSSSSGTAGNTIYF. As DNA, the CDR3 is TGTACCAGCAGTTCCTCCGGGACAGCTGGAAACACCATATATTTT. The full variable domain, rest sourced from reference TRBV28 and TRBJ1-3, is DVKVTQSSRYLVKRTGEKVFLECVQDMDHENMFWYRQDPGLGLRLIYFSYDVKMKEKGDIPEGYSVSREKKERFSLILESASTNQTSMYLCTSSSSGTAGNTIYFGEGSWLTVV.

The CDR3 nucleotides are TGTGCCAGCCGACTAGAGGACATATACGAGCAGTACTTC. Translation gives CASRLEDIYEQYF. The genes are TRBV2 and TRBJ2-7; D might be TRBD2 (6 bases). The germline gives CDR1 SNHLY, CDR2 FYNNEI. This CDR3 is 13 amino acids long. V was pared by 8 bases and J by 4 bases, with 15 bases between.

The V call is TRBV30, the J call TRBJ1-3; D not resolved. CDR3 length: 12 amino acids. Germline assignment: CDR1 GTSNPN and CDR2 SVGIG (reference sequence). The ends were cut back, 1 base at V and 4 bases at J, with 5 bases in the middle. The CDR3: CAWSAIGNTIYF. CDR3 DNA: TGTGCCTGGAGTGCGATAGGAAACACCATATATTTT.

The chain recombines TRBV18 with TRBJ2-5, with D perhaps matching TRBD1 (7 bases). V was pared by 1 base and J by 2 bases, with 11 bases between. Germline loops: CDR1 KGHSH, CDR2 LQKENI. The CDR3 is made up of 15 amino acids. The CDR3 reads CASSPRRGQQETQYF. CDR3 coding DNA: TGTGCCAGCTCACCACGGAGGGGGCAGCAAGAGACCCAGTACTTC.

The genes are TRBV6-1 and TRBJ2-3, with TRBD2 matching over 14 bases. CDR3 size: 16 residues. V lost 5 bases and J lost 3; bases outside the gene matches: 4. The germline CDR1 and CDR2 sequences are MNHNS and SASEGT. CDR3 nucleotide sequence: TGTGCCAGCAGTAAAGGGACTAGCGGGGGAACAGATACGCAGTATTTT. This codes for CASSKGTSGGTDTQYF.

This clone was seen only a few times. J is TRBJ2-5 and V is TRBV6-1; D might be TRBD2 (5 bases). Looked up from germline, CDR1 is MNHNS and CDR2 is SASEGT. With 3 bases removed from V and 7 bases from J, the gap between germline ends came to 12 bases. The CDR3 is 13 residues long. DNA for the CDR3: TGTGCCAGCAGTGAGCCCCAACGGGGGACCCAGTACTTC. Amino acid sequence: CASSEPQRGTQYF.

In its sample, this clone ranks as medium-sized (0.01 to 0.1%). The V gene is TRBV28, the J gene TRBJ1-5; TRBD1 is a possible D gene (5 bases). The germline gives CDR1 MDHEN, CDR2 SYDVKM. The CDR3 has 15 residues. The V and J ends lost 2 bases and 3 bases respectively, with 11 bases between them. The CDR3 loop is CASSLGGGANQPQHF. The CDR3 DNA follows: TGTGCCAGCAGTTTAGGAGGAGGGGCCAATCAGCCCCAGCATTTT.

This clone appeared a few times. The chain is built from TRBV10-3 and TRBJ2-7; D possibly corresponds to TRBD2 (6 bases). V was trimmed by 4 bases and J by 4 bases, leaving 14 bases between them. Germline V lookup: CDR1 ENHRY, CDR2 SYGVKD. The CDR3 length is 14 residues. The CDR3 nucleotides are TGTGCCATCAGTGCCGGGAGAGACAAGTACGAGCAGTACTTC. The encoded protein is CAISAGRDKYEQYF.

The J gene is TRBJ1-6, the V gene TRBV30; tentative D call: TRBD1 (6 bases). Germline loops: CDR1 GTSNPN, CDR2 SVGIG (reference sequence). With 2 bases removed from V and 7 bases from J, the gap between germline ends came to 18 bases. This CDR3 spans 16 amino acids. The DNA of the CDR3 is TGTGCCTGGAGTCTTTCAACAGGGACTTCAAATTCACCCCTCCACTTT. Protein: CAWSLSTGTSNSPLHF. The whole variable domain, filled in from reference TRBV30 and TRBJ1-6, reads SQTIHQWPATLVQPVGSPLSLECTVEGTSNPNLYWYRQAAGRGLQLLFYSVGIGQISSEVPQNLSASRPQDRQFILSSKKLLLSDSGFYLCAWSLSTGTSNSPLHFGNGTRLTVT.

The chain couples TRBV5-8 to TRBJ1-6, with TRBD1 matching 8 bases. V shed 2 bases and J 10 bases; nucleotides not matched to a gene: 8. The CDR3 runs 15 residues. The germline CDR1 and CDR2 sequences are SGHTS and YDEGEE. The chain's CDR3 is CASSFPGQEKSPLHF. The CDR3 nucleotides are TGTGCCAGCAGCTTCCCGGGACAGGAGAAATCACCCCTCCACTTT.

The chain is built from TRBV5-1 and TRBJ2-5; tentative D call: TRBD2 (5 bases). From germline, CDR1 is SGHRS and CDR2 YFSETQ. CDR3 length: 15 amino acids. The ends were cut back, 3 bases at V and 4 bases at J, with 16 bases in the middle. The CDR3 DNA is TGCGCCAGCAGCTCCTTACTAGAAAAGGGAGAGACCCAGTACTTC. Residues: CASSSLLEKGETQYF. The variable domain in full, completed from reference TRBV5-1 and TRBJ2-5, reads KAGVTQTPRYLIKTRGQQVTLSCSPISGHRSVSWYQQTPGQGLQFLFEYFSETQRNKGNFPGRFSGRQFSNSRSEMNVSTLELGDSALYLCASSSLLEKGETQYFGPGTRLLVL.

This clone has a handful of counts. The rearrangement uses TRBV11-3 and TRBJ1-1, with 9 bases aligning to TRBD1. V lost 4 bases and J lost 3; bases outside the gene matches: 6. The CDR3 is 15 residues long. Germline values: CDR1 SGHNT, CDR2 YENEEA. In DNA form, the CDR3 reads TGTGCCAGCAGCTCTGTACAGGGGGCGGACACTGAAGCTTTCTTT. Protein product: CASSSVQGADTEAFF.

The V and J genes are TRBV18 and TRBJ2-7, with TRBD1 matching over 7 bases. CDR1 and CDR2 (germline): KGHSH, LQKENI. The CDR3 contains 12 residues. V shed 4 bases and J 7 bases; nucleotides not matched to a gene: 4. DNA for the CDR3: TGTGCCAGCTCACAGGGGGCGCAAGAGCAGTACTTC. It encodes CASSQGAQEQYF.